This TCR beta chain emerged from a study of beta chain features in type 1 diabetes. About the study: Comparable age, gender and cell yields were observed in patients relative to healthy donors.

The investigators reverse transcribed all of the isolated RNA, so they sequenced expressed TCRB transcripts. Produced via immunoSEQ multiplex PCR; TCRdb's table is partial and in-frame only. The sample carries 150,000 to 200,000 clones, roughly 9% recorded once. The study, taken as a whole, reports: cDNA-based sequencing might over-represent cells highly expressing TCR. Patients with Type 1 diabetes showed moderately but significantly shorter TCRB CDR3s in all four CD4+ subsets. Lower insertion and higher deletion counts appeared at VDJ junctions in type 1 diabetes patients.

This clone was observed a few times. What it binds is unknown. V lost 5 bases and J 5 bases, leaving 18 bases between the germline ends. The CDR3 contains 15 residues. Germline V lookup: CDR1 SGHVS, CDR2 FNYEAQ. CD45RO/CCR7/CD25/CD127/CD95/CD27 separated CD4+ naive, central memory, regulatory and stem cell-like memory cells by sorting. The source material was central memory CD4+ T cells from blood. The chain recombines TRBV7-6 with TRBJ2-5; D unresolved. This TCR came from a woman in her 30s with type 1 diabetes. This CDR3 is CASSPHVGGGETQYF. The CDR3 DNA reads TGTGCCAGCAGCCCACATGTTGGCGGTGGGGAGACCCAGTACTTC.